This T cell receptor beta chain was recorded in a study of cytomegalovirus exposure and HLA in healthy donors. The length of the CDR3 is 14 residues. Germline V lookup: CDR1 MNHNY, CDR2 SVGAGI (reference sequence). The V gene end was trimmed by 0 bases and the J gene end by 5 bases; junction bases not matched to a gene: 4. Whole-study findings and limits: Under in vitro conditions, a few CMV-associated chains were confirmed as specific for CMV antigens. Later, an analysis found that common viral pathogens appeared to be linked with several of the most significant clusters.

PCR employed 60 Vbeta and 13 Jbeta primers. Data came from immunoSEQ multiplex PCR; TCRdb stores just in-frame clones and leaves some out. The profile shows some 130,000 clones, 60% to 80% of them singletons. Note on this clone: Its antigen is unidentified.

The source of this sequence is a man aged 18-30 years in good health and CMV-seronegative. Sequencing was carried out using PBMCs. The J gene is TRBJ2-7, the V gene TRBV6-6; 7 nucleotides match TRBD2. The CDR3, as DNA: TGTGCCAGCAGTTACTCCGGGGGGTCCCACGAGCAGTACTTC. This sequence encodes CASSYSGGSHEQYF.